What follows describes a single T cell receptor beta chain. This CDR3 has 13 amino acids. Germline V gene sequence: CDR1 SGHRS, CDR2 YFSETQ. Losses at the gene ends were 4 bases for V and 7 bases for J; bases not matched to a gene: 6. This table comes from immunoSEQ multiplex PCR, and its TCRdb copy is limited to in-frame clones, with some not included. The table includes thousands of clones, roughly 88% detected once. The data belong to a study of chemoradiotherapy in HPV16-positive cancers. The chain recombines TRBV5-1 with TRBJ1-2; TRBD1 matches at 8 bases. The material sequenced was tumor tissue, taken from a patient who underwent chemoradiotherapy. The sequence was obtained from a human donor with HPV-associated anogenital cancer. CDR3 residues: CASSHGQGGGYTF. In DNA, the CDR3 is TGCGCCAGCAGCCACGGACAGGGCGGTGGCTACACCTTC.